This TCR beta chain was recovered during a study of cytomegalovirus exposure and HLA in healthy donors. Study details: 81% of 398 genotyped donors fell in the Caucasian-associated ancestry cluster. The study's findings and limits: Presence/absence analyses rested on an assumption that sequencing depth was roughly uniform across donors. A previous analysis found most TCR beta V segments productive roughly 87% or roughly 30% of the time.

The PCR contained 60 Vbeta and 13 Jbeta primers. Produced via immunoSEQ multiplex PCR; TCRdb's table is partial and in-frame only. The table shows about 110,000 clones, with around 70% occurring only once. The germline CDR1 and CDR2 sequences are MNHEY and SVGAGI. Losses at the gene ends were 2 bases for V and 7 bases for J; bases not matched to a gene: 1. CDR3 length: 13 residues. Donors counted as nominally healthy when sampled, yet unrecorded immune exposures were likely. This clone was counted a few times. Its target is unknown. The receptor was isolated from a boy between 10 and 17 years old in good health and CMV-seronegative. The J gene is TRBJ2-2, the V gene TRBV6-5, with TRBD1 identical over 7 bases. Sequenced input: PBMCs. CDR3 amino acids: CASSYRGRGELFF. For the CDR3, the DNA is TGTGCCAGCAGTTACAGGGGGCGCGGGGAGCTGTTTTTT.